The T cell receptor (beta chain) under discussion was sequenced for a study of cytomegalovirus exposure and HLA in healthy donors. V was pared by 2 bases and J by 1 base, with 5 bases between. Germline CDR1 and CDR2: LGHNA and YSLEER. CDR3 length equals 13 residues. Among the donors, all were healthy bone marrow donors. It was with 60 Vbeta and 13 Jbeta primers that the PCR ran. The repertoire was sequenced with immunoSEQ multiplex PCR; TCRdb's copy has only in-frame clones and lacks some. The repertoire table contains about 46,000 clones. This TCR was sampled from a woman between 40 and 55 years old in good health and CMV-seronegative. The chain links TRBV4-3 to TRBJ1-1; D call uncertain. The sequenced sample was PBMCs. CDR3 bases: TGCGCCAGCAGCCAAACAGCGAACACTGAAGCTTTCTTT. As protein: CASSQTANTEAFF.